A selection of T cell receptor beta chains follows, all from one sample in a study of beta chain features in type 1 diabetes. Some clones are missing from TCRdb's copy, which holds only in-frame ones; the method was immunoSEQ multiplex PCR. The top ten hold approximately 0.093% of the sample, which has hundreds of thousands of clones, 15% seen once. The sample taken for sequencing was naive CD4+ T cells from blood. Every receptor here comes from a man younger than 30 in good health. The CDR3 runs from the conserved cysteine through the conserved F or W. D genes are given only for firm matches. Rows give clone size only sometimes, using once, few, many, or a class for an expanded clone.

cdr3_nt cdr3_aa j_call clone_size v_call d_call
TGTGCCAGCAGCGTAGGAGTTCGGGAGACCCAGTACTTC CASSVGVRETQYF TRBJ2-5 once TRBV9 .
TGTGCCAGCTCATTCGGACTAGCAGAGGAGACCCAGTACTTC CASSFGLAEETQYF TRBJ2-5 . TRBV18 TRBD2
TGCGCCAGCACCCAATCTGGGGCCAACGTCCTGACTTTC CASTQSGANVLTF TRBJ2-6 . TRBV4-1 .
TGTGCCAGCTGGCTCGCAGGGGTTAACACCGGGGAGCTGTTTTTT CASWLAGVNTGELFF TRBJ2-2 few TRBV6-5 .
TGCGCCAGCAGCTTCGACGGACCGGGCCTCAATGAGCAGTTCTTC CASSFDGPGLNEQFF TRBJ2-1 . TRBV5-1 .
TGTGCCAGCAGTCCCTCTTTGGGAGGCTACACCTTC CASSPSLGGYTF TRBJ1-2 . TRBV6-5 .
TGTGCCAGCAGCTTAGAGAGACCGATCGCTGGATATAGCAATCAGCCCCAGCATTTT CASSLERPIAGYSNQPQHF TRBJ1-5 few TRBV7-8 .
TGTGCCTGGTCGACAGGCTCTGGAAACACCATATATTTT CAWSTGSGNTIYF TRBJ1-3 few TRBV30 .
TGTGCCAGCAGGAGGGGTTCCTACGAGCAGTACTTC CASRRGSYEQYF TRBJ2-7 . TRBV6-5 .
TGTGCCAGCAGCCAAGGCCCACCTAGCACCCAACCCCAAGAGACCCAGTACTTC CASSQGPPSTQPQETQYF TRBJ2-5 . TRBV14 .
TGTGCCAGCAGCTTAATTAGCGGCACAGATACGCAGTATTTT CASSLISGTDTQYF TRBJ2-3 few TRBV7-9 .
TGCGCCAGCAGCCAAGAAGGTTATCGTACGGGTCGCAACGAGCAGTACTTC CASSQEGYRTGRNEQYF TRBJ2-7 few TRBV4-1 .
TGTGCCAGCAGCCAAGCAGGACAGGGGGGCACTGAAGCTTTCTTT CASSQAGQGGTEAFF TRBJ1-1 few TRBV4-2 TRBD1
TGTGCCAGCACCTCCTCTGGGGGGGGCAGGGTCCATTCACCCCTCCACTTT CASTSSGGGRVHSPLHF TRBJ1-6 . TRBV2 .